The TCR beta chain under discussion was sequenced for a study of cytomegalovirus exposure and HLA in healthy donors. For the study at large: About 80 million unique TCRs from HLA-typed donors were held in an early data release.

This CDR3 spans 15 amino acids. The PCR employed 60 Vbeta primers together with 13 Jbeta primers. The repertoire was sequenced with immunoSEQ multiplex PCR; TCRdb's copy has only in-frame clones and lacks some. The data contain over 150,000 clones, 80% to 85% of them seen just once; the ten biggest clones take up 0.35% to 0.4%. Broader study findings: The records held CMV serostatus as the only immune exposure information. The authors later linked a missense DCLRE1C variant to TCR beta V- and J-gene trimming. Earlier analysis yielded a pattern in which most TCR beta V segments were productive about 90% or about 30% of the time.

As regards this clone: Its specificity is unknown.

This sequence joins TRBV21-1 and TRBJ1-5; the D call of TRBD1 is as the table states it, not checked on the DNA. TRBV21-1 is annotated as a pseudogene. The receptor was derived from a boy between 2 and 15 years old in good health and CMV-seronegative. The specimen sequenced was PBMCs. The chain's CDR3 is CASSKAGQGDQPQHF. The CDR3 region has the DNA TGTGCCAGCAGCAAAGCCGGACAGGGTGATCAGCCCCAGCATTTT.